The clone carrying this T cell receptor (beta chain) was seen a few times. Its specificity is not known. This sample was included in a study of beta chain features in type 1 diabetes. About the study: Examination covered 107,917,701 sorted cells spanning all samples. Notes on the study in general: Moderate yet significant TCRB CDR3 shortening was seen in Type 1 diabetes patients in all four CD4+ subsets.

The sequenced template was cDNA made from the entire isolated RNA. Sequencing used immunoSEQ multiplex PCR; TCRdb keeps in-frame clones, though not all of them. The table records hundreds of thousands of clones, around 16% of them present only once. V dropped 0 bases and J dropped 0 bases, with 13 bases sitting between them. The CDR3 extends over 17 amino acids. Germline CDR1 is SGHRS and CDR2 is YFSETQ. Sequencing used naive CD4+ T cells from blood. This TCR was recovered from a man aged 18-30 years with type 1 diabetes. This chain uses TRBV5-1 with TRBJ2-1; maybe TRBD2 (6 bases). The chain's CDR3 is CASSLGISGPSYNEQFF. CDR3 sequence (DNA): TGCGCCAGCAGCTTGGGGATTAGCGGTCCCTCCTACAATGAGCAGTTCTTC.